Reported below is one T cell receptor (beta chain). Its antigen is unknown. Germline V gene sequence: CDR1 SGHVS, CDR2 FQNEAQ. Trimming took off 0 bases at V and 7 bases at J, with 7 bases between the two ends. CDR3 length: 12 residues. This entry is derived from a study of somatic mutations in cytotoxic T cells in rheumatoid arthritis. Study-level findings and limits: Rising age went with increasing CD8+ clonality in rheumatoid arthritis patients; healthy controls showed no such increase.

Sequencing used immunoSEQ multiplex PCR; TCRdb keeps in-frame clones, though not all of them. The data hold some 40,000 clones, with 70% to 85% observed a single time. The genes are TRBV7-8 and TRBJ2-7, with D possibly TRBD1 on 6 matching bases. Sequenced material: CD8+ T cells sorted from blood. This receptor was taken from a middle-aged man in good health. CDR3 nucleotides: TGTGCCAGCAGCTTAGCCACAGGGGAGCAGTACTTC. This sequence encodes CASSLATGEQYF.